A selection of T cell receptor beta chains follows, all from one sample in a study of glioma-infiltrating T cells after dendritic cell vaccination. Assay used: immunoSEQ multiplex PCR; TCRdb lists only in-frame clones, some missing. Among 70,000 to 95,000 clones listed, about nine tenths were seen once. Specimen: blood, collected after dendritic cell vaccination. The receptors were sampled from a human donor with glioblastoma. The CDR3 runs from the conserved cysteine through the conserved F or W. The D gene is left open where the match is weak. Some rows have no size entry. The others give once, few or many, or a class for an expanded clone.

j_gene: TRBJ1-1
d_gene: .
v_gene: TRBV7-2
abundance: once
CDR3aa: CASSSPGGGLTEAFF
CDR3nt: TGTGCCAGCAGCTCCCCGGGGGGGGGTTTAACTGAAGCTTTCTTT

j_gene: TRBJ1-2
d_gene: .
v_gene: TRBV5-1
abundance: .
CDR3aa: CASSPYNYGYTF
CDR3nt: TGCGCCAGCAGCCCGTATAACTATGGCTACACCTTC

j_gene: TRBJ1-5
d_gene: .
v_gene: TRBV6-1
abundance: .
CDR3aa: CASSEVNRDNYSNQPQHF
CDR3nt: TGTGCCAGCAGTGAGGTAAACAGGGATAATTATAGCAATCAGCCCCAGCATTTT

j_gene: TRBJ2-1
d_gene: .
v_gene: TRBV7-2
abundance: .
CDR3aa: CASSPDGVSSYNEQFF
CDR3nt: TGTGCCAGCAGCCCAGACGGGGTTAGCTCCTACAATGAGCAGTTCTTC

j_gene: TRBJ2-5
d_gene: TRBD1
v_gene: TRBV7-6
abundance: .
CDR3aa: CASSFGDRDIGTQYF
CDR3nt: TGTGCCAGCAGCTTTGGGGACAGGGATATAGGGACCCAGTACTTC

j_gene: TRBJ2-7
d_gene: TRBD1
v_gene: TRBV10-1
abundance: once
CDR3aa: CASGDRSYEQYF
CDR3nt: TGCGCCAGCGGGGACAGGAGCTACGAGCAGTACTTC

j_gene: TRBJ1-1
d_gene: .
v_gene: TRBV4-3
abundance: .
CDR3aa: CASSQHRRLNTEAFF
CDR3nt: TGCGCCAGCAGCCAACACAGGCGATTGAACACTGAAGCTTTCTTT

j_gene: TRBJ2-1
d_gene: .
v_gene: TRBV15
abundance: .
CDR3aa: CATSRDRTSWANEQFF
CDR3nt: TGTGCCACCAGCAGAGATCGCACTAGCTGGGCCAATGAGCAGTTCTTC

j_gene: TRBJ1-2
d_gene: .
v_gene: TRBV21-1
abundance: .
CDR3aa: CASSNTGTGEFYGYTF
CDR3nt: TGTGCCAGCAGCAACACGGGGACAGGGGAATTCTATGGCTACACCTTC

j_gene: TRBJ1-1
d_gene: TRBD1
v_gene: TRBV5-1
abundance: .
CDR3aa: CASSPGQGGTEAFF
CDR3nt: TGCGCCAGCAGCCCCGGACAGGGGGGAACTGAAGCTTTCTTT

j_gene: TRBJ1-6
d_gene: TRBD1
v_gene: TRBV6-5
abundance: .
CDR3aa: CASGRQGGGNSPLHF
CDR3nt: TGTGCCAGCGGAAGACAGGGGGGTGGAAATTCCCCCCTCCACTTT

j_gene: TRBJ1-2
d_gene: .
v_gene: TRBV6-1
abundance: .
CDR3aa: CASSADRTYGYTF
CDR3nt: TGTGCCAGCAGTGCGGACAGAACTTATGGCTACACCTTC

j_gene: TRBJ1-5
d_gene: .
v_gene: TRBV2
abundance: .
CDR3aa: CASTGSENQPQHF
CDR3nt: TGTGCCAGCACCGGGTCTGAGAATCAGCCCCAGCATTTT

j_gene: TRBJ1-4
d_gene: .
v_gene: TRBV7-6
abundance: .
CDR3aa: CASSPQQGTNEKLFF
CDR3nt: TGTGCCAGCAGTCCCCAGCAGGGAACTAATGAAAAACTGTTTTTT

j_gene: TRBJ1-4
d_gene: .
v_gene: TRBV6-5
abundance: once
CDR3aa: CASSYDRPPNEKLFF
CDR3nt: TGTGCCAGCAGTTACGACAGGCCCCCTAATGAAAAACTGTTTTTT

j_gene: TRBJ2-7
d_gene: TRBD1
v_gene: TRBV6-5
abundance: .
CDR3aa: CASSSPGQGAGEQYF
CDR3nt: TGTGCCAGCAGTTCTCCCGGACAGGGGGCTGGCGAGCAGTACTTC

j_gene: TRBJ1-1
d_gene: .
v_gene: TRBV4-1
abundance: .
CDR3aa: CASSQVVGGFMNTEAFF
CDR3nt: TGCGCCAGCAGCCAAGTGGTTGGAGGCTTCATGAACACTGAAGCTTTCTTT

j_gene: TRBJ1-5
d_gene: .
v_gene: TRBV21-1
abundance: few
CDR3aa: CASSKARGRQPQHF
CDR3nt: TGTGCCAGCAGCAAAGCGAGAGGGCGCCAGCCCCAGCATTTT

j_gene: TRBJ1-2
d_gene: .
v_gene: TRBV6-6
abundance: .
CDR3aa: CASSLSRGYTF
CDR3nt: TGTGCCAGCAGCCTAAGTCGGGGCTACACCTTC

j_gene: TRBJ2-7
d_gene: TRBD1
v_gene: TRBV4-3
abundance: .
CDR3aa: CASSPSGQGIYEQYF
CDR3nt: TGCGCCAGCAGCCCGAGCGGACAGGGAATCTACGAGCAGTACTTC

j_gene: TRBJ1-4
d_gene: .
v_gene: TRBV25-1
abundance: .
CDR3aa: CASSEMGRATNEKLFF
CDR3nt: TGTGCCAGCAGTGAAATGGGCCGAGCAACTAATGAAAAACTGTTTTTT

j_gene: TRBJ2-5
d_gene: .
v_gene: TRBV5-1
abundance: once
CDR3aa: CASSPTQETQYF
CDR3nt: TGCGCCAGCAGCCCAACACAAGAGACCCAGTACTTC

j_gene: TRBJ1-6
d_gene: .
v_gene: TRBV6-6
abundance: few
CDR3aa: CASSYGRVKDSPLHF
CDR3nt: TGTGCCAGCAGTTACGGCAGGGTAAAGGATTCACCCCTCCACTTT

j_gene: TRBJ2-7
d_gene: .
v_gene: TRBV15
abundance: .
CDR3aa: CATSREKRAYEQYF
CDR3nt: TGTGCCACCAGCAGGGAAAAGCGGGCTTACGAGCAGTACTTC

j_gene: TRBJ2-7
d_gene: .
v_gene: TRBV30
abundance: .
CDR3aa: CAWRKGFRSYEQYF
CDR3nt: TGTGCCTGGAGGAAGGGGTTTAGGTCCTACGAGCAGTACTTC

j_gene: TRBJ2-1
d_gene: .
v_gene: TRBV9
abundance: .
CDR3aa: CASSVEGGSYNEQFF
CDR3nt: TGTGCCAGCAGCGTAGAAGGGGGATCCTACAATGAGCAGTTCTTC

j_gene: TRBJ2-7
d_gene: TRBD2
v_gene: TRBV10-1
abundance: .
CDR3aa: CASTPTAGGLSEQYF
CDR3nt: TGCGCCAGCACCCCGACTGCGGGGGGCTTAAGCGAGCAGTACTTC

j_gene: TRBJ2-7
d_gene: .
v_gene: TRBV5-6
abundance: once
CDR3aa: CASSYDKKDEQYF
CDR3nt: TGTGCCAGCAGCTACGACAAGAAAGACGAGCAGTACTTC

j_gene: TRBJ1-2
d_gene: .
v_gene: TRBV18
abundance: .
CDR3aa: CASSSRQDYGYTF
CDR3nt: TGTGCCAGCTCATCTCGACAGGACTATGGCTACACCTTC

j_gene: TRBJ1-1
d_gene: TRBD1
v_gene: TRBV11-3
abundance: .
CDR3aa: CASSAGTGKDTEAFF
CDR3nt: TGTGCCAGCAGCGCCGGGACAGGGAAGGACACTGAAGCTTTCTTT

j_gene: TRBJ2-1
d_gene: TRBD2
v_gene: TRBV25-1
abundance: .
CDR3aa: CASSLAGGNEQFF
CDR3nt: TGTGCCAGCAGCCTAGCGGGGGGCAATGAGCAGTTCTTC

j_gene: TRBJ1-4
d_gene: .
v_gene: TRBV19
abundance: .
CDR3aa: CASSIRQATNEKLFF
CDR3nt: TGTGCCAGTAGTATTCGACAAGCAACTAATGAAAAACTGTTTTTT

j_gene: TRBJ1-4
d_gene: .
v_gene: TRBV19
abundance: .
CDR3aa: CASSSNRDINEKLFF
CDR3nt: TGTGCCAGTAGTAGCAACAGGGACATTAATGAAAAACTGTTTTTT

j_gene: TRBJ2-3
d_gene: TRBD2
v_gene: TRBV15
abundance: .
CDR3aa: CATSSSSGADTQYF
CDR3nt: TGTGCCACCAGCAGCTCGAGCGGGGCAGATACGCAGTATTTT

j_gene: TRBJ2-1
d_gene: .
v_gene: TRBV6-5
abundance: .
CDR3aa: CASRRLNEQFF
CDR3nt: TGTGCCAGCAGGCGACTCAATGAGCAGTTCTTC

j_gene: TRBJ2-7
d_gene: TRBD1
v_gene: TRBV5-1
abundance: .
CDR3aa: CASSADGTGAYEQYF
CDR3nt: TGCGCCAGCAGCGCGGACGGGACAGGGGCCTACGAGCAGTACTTC

j_gene: TRBJ2-2
d_gene: .
v_gene: TRBV23-1
abundance: .
CDR3aa: CASSHMGLHNTGELFF
CDR3nt: TGCGCCAGCAGCCATATGGGACTCCACAACACCGGGGAGCTGTTTTTT

j_gene: TRBJ1-2
d_gene: .
v_gene: TRBV4-1
abundance: few
CDR3aa: CASSQDGGRVYGYTF
CDR3nt: TGCGCCAGCAGCCAAGACGGTGGCAGGGTCTATGGCTACACCTTC

j_gene: TRBJ2-1
d_gene: TRBD2
v_gene: TRBV7-2
abundance: .
CDR3aa: CASSLLAGGPYNEQFF
CDR3nt: TGTGCCAGCAGCTTGCTAGCGGGAGGGCCTTACAATGAGCAGTTCTTC

j_gene: TRBJ1-4
d_gene: .
v_gene: TRBV7-2
abundance: once
CDR3aa: CASSLDQGSGKLFF
CDR3nt: TGTGCCAGCAGCTTAGATCAGGGTTCGGGAAAACTGTTTTTT

j_gene: TRBJ1-2
d_gene: .
v_gene: TRBV4-1
abundance: .
CDR3aa: CASSQDRGVDGTF
CDR3nt: TGCGCCAGCAGCCAAGACCGCGGAGTCGATGGCACCTTC

j_gene: TRBJ2-1
d_gene: .
v_gene: TRBV5-1
abundance: .
CDR3aa: CASSPDTYNEQFF
CDR3nt: TGCGCCAGCAGCCCGGACACTTACAATGAGCAGTTCTTC

j_gene: TRBJ1-2
d_gene: TRBD1
v_gene: TRBV11-2
abundance: .
CDR3aa: CASSLDRQGVRYGYTF
CDR3nt: TGTGCCAGCAGCTTAGATCGACAGGGGGTACGGTATGGCTACACCTTC

j_gene: TRBJ1-1
d_gene: TRBD1
v_gene: TRBV11-2
abundance: .
CDR3aa: CASSLGFFRKGATNTEAFF
CDR3nt: TGTGCCAGCAGCTTAGGCTTCTTTCGAAAGGGGGCGACGAACACTGAAGCTTTCTTT

j_gene: TRBJ2-1
d_gene: TRBD1
v_gene: TRBV18
abundance: .
CDR3aa: CASNSLPGQGYEQFF
CDR3nt: TGTGCCAGTAATTCCTTACCGGGACAGGGGTATGAGCAGTTCTTC

j_gene: TRBJ2-5
d_gene: TRBD1
v_gene: TRBV5-1
abundance: .
CDR3aa: CASSLQGGRAQETQYF
CDR3nt: TGCGCCAGCAGCTTACAGGGGGGTCGTGCCCAAGAGACCCAGTACTTC

j_gene: TRBJ1-2
d_gene: .
v_gene: TRBV5-1
abundance: .
CDR3aa: CASSLGQSSGGYTF
CDR3nt: TGCGCCAGCAGCCTTGGACAGTCCTCCGGTGGCTACACCTTC

j_gene: TRBJ2-7
d_gene: TRBD2
v_gene: TRBV9
abundance: .
CDR3aa: CASSVGASGAYEQYF
CDR3nt: TGTGCCAGCAGCGTAGGGGCTAGCGGGGCCTACGAGCAGTACTTC

j_gene: TRBJ1-3
d_gene: .
v_gene: TRBV7-2
abundance: few
CDR3aa: CASSFYLGADGNTIYF
CDR3nt: TGTGCCAGCAGCTTTTACTTGGGGGCTGATGGAAACACCATATATTTT

j_gene: TRBJ2-5
d_gene: TRBD1
v_gene: TRBV27
abundance: .
CDR3aa: CASSKTGFVKETQYF
CDR3nt: TGTGCCAGCAGTAAGACAGGGTTTGTGAAAGAGACCCAGTACTTC

j_gene: TRBJ2-7
d_gene: .
v_gene: TRBV6-5
abundance: .
CDR3aa: CASSRIASYEQYF
CDR3nt: TGTGCCAGCAGTAGAATAGCATCCTACGAGCAGTACTTC

j_gene: TRBJ2-5
d_gene: .
v_gene: TRBV27
abundance: few
CDR3aa: CASSLAPYSKETQYF
CDR3nt: TGTGCCAGCAGTTTAGCCCCGTACAGCAAAGAGACCCAGTACTTC

j_gene: TRBJ1-2
d_gene: .
v_gene: TRBV19
abundance: .
CDR3aa: CASSIVAGASGYTF
CDR3nt: TGTGCCAGTAGTATAGTCGCGGGGGCGAGTGGCTACACCTTC

j_gene: TRBJ2-7
d_gene: .
v_gene: TRBV11-2
abundance: .
CDR3aa: CASSLGRQVGEQYF
CDR3nt: TGTGCCAGCAGCTTAGGACGACAGGTAGGCGAGCAGTACTTC